What follows are 31 T cell receptor beta chains derived from one specimen sequenced in a study of blood T cells in healthy people across ages. A sample-barcoded 5' primer and a J-beta primer mix were used in a second PCR of about 7 to 11 cycles. TCRdb re-called the 5' RACE reads with MiXCR, one entry per CDR3 protein. The sample lists roughly 1.5 million distinct CDR3 sequences; about 45% were seen once. What was sequenced was blood. These receptors were taken from a woman between 18 and 29 years old in good health.

This clonotype was observed a few times. The chain joins TRBV20-1 to TRBJ2-5, with D maybe TRBD2 (6 bases). The germline V gene encodes CDR1 DFQATT and CDR2 SNEGSKA (reference sequence). Trimming removed 1 base from V and 5 bases from J, with 11 bases in between. The CDR3 spans 13 residues. The CDR3 bases are TGCAGTGCTAGAGTGCTAGCGCTTGAGACCCAGTACTTC. Translated: CSARVLALETQYF.

The chain employs TRBV7-9 and TRBJ1-4; 9 positions match TRBD1. The CDR3 totals 19 residues. The V segment lost 5 bases and the J segment 2 bases; nucleotides outside the gene matches: 15. The V gene's germline CDR1 is SEHNR and CDR2 FQNEAQ (reference sequence). The CDR3 spells CASSPRRSLTGGTNEKLFF. In DNA form, the CDR3 reads TGTGCCAGCAGCCCACGAAGATCATTAACAGGGGGCACTAATGAAAAACTGTTTTTT.

This clonotype has only a few counts. This chain connects TRBV5-1 to TRBJ2-1; D is unresolved. The ends were cut back, 4 bases at V and 8 bases at J, with 13 bases in the middle. Looked up from germline, CDR1 is SGHRS and CDR2 is YFSETQ. This CDR3 has 13 residues. CDR3 bases: TGCGCCAGCAGCCTCAAGGTGCGCGATGAGCAGTTCTTC. Its translation: CASSLKVRDEQFF.

The chain uses TRBV20-1 and TRBJ2-7; TRBD2 matches 7 bases. Germline CDR1 is DFQATT and CDR2 is SNEGSKA (reference sequence). The ends lost 6 bases at V and 4 bases at J; junction bases unmatched: 6. The CDR3 loop spans 12 amino acids. CDR3 in amino acids: CSALSGVYEQYF. CDR3 sequence (DNA): TGCAGTGCATTAAGCGGGGTTTACGAGCAGTACTTC.

The J gene is TRBJ1-5, the V gene TRBV2; 7 bases map to TRBD1. The CDR3 totals 16 residues. J gave up 3 bases and V 4 bases, and 9 bases lay outside the gene matches. Per the germline V gene, CDR1 is SNHLY and CDR2 is FYNNEI. CDR3 in amino acids: CASSGAGQAFNQPQHF. The CDR3 bases are TGTGCCAGCAGTGGTGCAGGACAGGCTTTCAATCAGCCCCAGCATTTT.

This chain connects TRBV24-1 to TRBJ2-5; D is unresolved. Germline V gene sequence: CDR1 KGHDR, CDR2 SFDVKD. CDR3 size: 15 residues. The V end lost 3 bases, the J end lost 5 bases, and 15 bases lay between the germline ends. CDR3 protein: CATSDPQSRRETQYF. The CDR3 coding sequence is TGTGCCACCAGTGATCCCCAGTCCCGGCGGGAGACCCAGTACTTC.

The chain combines TRBV5-6 with TRBJ2-2; 10 bases fit TRBD2. This CDR3 region has 15 residues. The V and J ends lost 5 bases and 1 base, in that order; junction bases with no gene match: 2. In germline, CDR1 is SGHDT, CDR2 YYEEEE. The chain's CDR3 is CASRIAGGNTGELFF. The CDR3 region has the DNA TGTGCCAGCAGGATAGCGGGAGGGAACACCGGGGAGCTGTTTTTT.

The rearrangement joins TRBV5-1 to TRBJ1-2; tentatively, D is TRBD1 (6 bases). Trimming took off 4 bases at V and 0 bases at J, with 13 bases between the two ends. Germline values: CDR1 SGHRS, CDR2 YFSETQ. The CDR3 is 15 residues long. As DNA, the CDR3 is TGCGCCAGCAGCCACGGACAGATAGCTAACTATGGCTACACCTTC. This sequence encodes CASSHGQIANYGYTF.

This clonotype was recorded only once. The chain links TRBV4-3 to TRBJ2-4, with 7 bases fitting TRBD1. The CDR3 extends over 13 amino acids. Germline V lookup: CDR1 LGHNA, CDR2 YSLEER. V dropped 4 bases and J dropped 10; count of bases not matched to a gene: 7. This CDR3 is CASSPGVTGIQYF. The CDR3 region has the DNA TGCGCCAGCAGCCCCGGAGTGACAGGGATTCAGTACTTC.

This sequence joins TRBV6-1 and TRBJ1-2; no firm D call. The V and J ends lost 3 bases and 4 bases respectively, with 15 bases between them. This CDR3 region has 15 residues. Germline lookup yields CDR1 MNHNS and CDR2 SASEGT. The CDR3 sequence is CASSDGVRTIYGYTF. For the CDR3, the DNA is TGTGCCAGCAGTGATGGGGTCAGGACGATCTATGGCTACACCTTC.

There are a few counts of this clonotype. CDR3 amino acids: CASSETAQGYYGYTF. As DNA, the CDR3 is TGTGCCAGCAGTGAAACGGCACAGGGCTACTATGGCTACACCTTC. The V call is TRBV6-1, the J call TRBJ1-2; D is possibly TRBD1 (6 bases). The CDR3 has 15 residues. V was clipped by 2 bases and J by 3 bases, with 13 bases between them. The germline V gene has CDR1 MNHNS and CDR2 SASEGT.

Only a few counts were recorded for this clonotype. This chain uses TRBV7-9 with TRBJ2-3; tentative D call: TRBD2 (7 bases). V was pared by 2 bases and J by 4 bases, with 13 bases between. CDR3 length: 15 amino acids. Germline V gene sequence: CDR1 SEHNR, CDR2 FQNEAQ (reference sequence). CDR3 sequence: CASSLTGGGPDTQYF. The CDR3, as DNA: TGTGCCAGCAGCTTAACGGGCGGGGGCCCAGATACGCAGTATTTT.

A few counts support this clonotype. The chain employs TRBV20-1 and TRBJ1-1, with D unclear. In germline, CDR1 is DFQATT, CDR2 SNEGSKA (reference sequence). The V gene lost 2 bases and the J gene lost 8 bases, with 15 bases spanning the gap. There are 13 residues in the CDR3. CDR3 residues: CSARMGRVREAFF. DNA of the CDR3: TGCAGTGCTAGAATGGGCCGTGTCAGGGAAGCTTTCTTT.

In its sample, this clonotype was seen a few times. The chain joins TRBV5-6 to TRBJ2-5; D is possibly TRBD1 (5 bases). Germline lookup yields CDR1 SGHDT and CDR2 YYEEEE. The CDR3 runs 14 residues. Trimming cost V 2 bases and J 2 bases, with 10 bases left between them. CDR3 sequence reads: CASSLRQSQETQYF. The DNA for the CDR3 is TGTGCCAGCAGCTTAAGACAGAGTCAAGAGACCCAGTACTTC.

The rearrangement joins TRBV4-3 to TRBJ2-1; TRBD2 agrees at 9 bases. V was pared by 0 bases and J by 9 bases, with 9 bases of the junction left unmatched. Per germline, CDR1 LGHNA and CDR2 YSLEER. There are 16 residues in the CDR3. CDR3 loop: CASSQEWSGGTIEQFF. The CDR3 nucleotides read TGCGCCAGCAGCCAAGAGTGGAGCGGGGGGACCATTGAGCAGTTCTTC.

This clonotype showed up just a few times. This chain uses TRBV27 with TRBJ2-1, with 9 bases matching TRBD1. V lost 5 bases to trimming and J lost 10 bases; unmatched junction nucleotides: 3. In germline, CDR1 is MNHEY, CDR2 SMNVEV (reference sequence). The CDR3 has 12 amino acids. This CDR3 reads CASSIGQGEQFF. In DNA form, the CDR3 reads TGTGCCAGCAGTATCGGACAGGGGGAGCAGTTCTTC.

The rearrangement joins TRBV20-1 to TRBJ1-1; D uncertain. V was shortened by 3 bases and J by 3 bases, with 29 bases between the two germline ends. The CDR3 has 19 residues. Per the germline V gene, CDR1 is DFQATT and CDR2 is SNEGSKA (reference sequence). CDR3 sequence (DNA): TGCAGTGCTAGCAAAGCAGCGAGAGGGATTGGCGCGGAGGACACTGAAGCTTTCTTT. Its protein is CSASKAARGIGAEDTEAFF.

V usage is TRBV2 and J usage is TRBJ1-6; D is possibly TRBD1 (5 bases). Germline V gives CDR1 SNHLY, CDR2 FYNNEI. The CDR3 loop spans 16 amino acids. The V end lost 1 base, the J end lost 9 bases, and 16 bases lay between the germline ends. CDR3 DNA: TGTGCCAGCAGTGAAGAAACAGGCACCGCCGGTTCACCCCTCCACTTT. Its translation: CASSEETGTAGSPLHF.

A single count supports this clonotype. The genes are TRBV5-1 and TRBJ2-2, with a tentative D call TRBD1 (6 bases). V was shortened by 4 bases and J by 0 bases, with 13 bases between the two germline ends. Germline CDR1 SGHRS, CDR2 YFSETQ. CDR3 length: 16 amino acids. The CDR3 nucleotides read TGCGCCAGCAGCCTCAGGACAGTCGCGAACACCGGGGAGCTGTTTTTT. Translation: CASSLRTVANTGELFF.

The chain uses TRBV12-3 or TRBV12-4 and TRBJ1-2, with 8 bases aligning to TRBD1. This CDR3 contains 14 residues. V was clipped by 6 bases and J by 4 bases; unmatched bases: 7. Written as DNA, the CDR3 is TGTGCCAGCAGAGGCCGGGACAGGCTCTATGGCTACACCTTC. Its protein product is CASRGRDRLYGYTF.

This clonotype was counted a few times. The rearrangement uses TRBV4-1 and TRBJ1-5; TRBD1 agrees at 7 bases. There are 15 residues in the CDR3. CDR1 is MGHRA, CDR2 YSYEKL, per germline. The junction had 3 bases not matched to a gene; V was cut back by 3 bases and J by 1 base. The chain's CDR3 is CASSQATGSNQPQHF. In nucleotides, the CDR3 is TGCGCCAGCAGCCAGGCGACAGGGAGCAATCAGCCCCAGCATTTT.

The chain carries TRBV25-1 and TRBJ1-4; 9 positions match TRBD1. Germline V gene lookup returns CDR1 MGHDK and CDR2 SYGVNS. The CDR3 has 15 amino acids. V was pared by 4 bases and J by 7 bases, with 7 bases of the junction left unmatched. The CDR3 region is CASSGGTGLTEKLFF. For the CDR3, the DNA is TGTGCCAGCAGTGGCGGGACAGGGTTGACTGAAAAACTGTTTTTT.

There are a few counts of this clonotype. The chain is built from TRBV7-3 and TRBJ2-3; 9 nucleotides align to TRBD2. V was clipped by 3 bases and J by 2 bases; unmatched bases: 3. Germline values: CDR1 SGHTA, CDR2 FQGTGA. This CDR3 spans 15 amino acids. For the CDR3, the DNA is TGTGCCAGCAGCTTTAGCGGGAGTGACACAGATACGCAGTATTTT. Translated, it gives CASSFSGSDTDTQYF.

The genes are TRBV29-1 and TRBJ2-1, with 11 bases identical to TRBD2. CDR1 SQVTM and CDR2 ANQGSEA come from the germline V gene. The V segment lost 6 bases and the J segment 7 bases; nucleotides outside the gene matches: 11. The length of the CDR3 is 15 residues. The CDR3 coding sequence is TGCAGCGTAGCGGACGGGACTAGCGGTGTTAATGAGCAGTTCTTC. Translation gives CSVADGTSGVNEQFF.

V usage is TRBV11-2 and J usage is TRBJ1-5, with no clear D. In germline, CDR1 is SGHAT, CDR2 FQNNGV. The CDR3 extends over 14 amino acids. Trimming shortened V by 0 bases and J by 6 bases, and 9 bases separated the two germline ends. CDR3 region: CASSLDRRGQPQHF. CDR3 bases: TGTGCCAGCAGCTTAGATCGAAGAGGTCAGCCCCAGCATTTT.

This chain joins TRBV6-5 and TRBJ2-1; D not certain. The germline gives CDR1 MNHEY, CDR2 SVGAGI. V lost 3 bases and J 7 bases, leaving 13 bases between the germline ends. The CDR3 is 14 amino acids. CDR3 nucleotides: TGTGCCAGCAGTTATTTCGGCCTGGGGAATGAGCAGTTCTTC. The encoded protein is CASSYFGLGNEQFF.

The genes are TRBV18 and TRBJ1-2; no firm D call. Trimming removed 6 bases from V and 6 bases from J, with 20 bases in between. Germline V gives CDR1 KGHSH, CDR2 LQKENI. CDR3 length: 15 amino acids. The CDR3, as DNA: TGTGCCAGCTCGCCCAAGATTGAGGGTAGCGATGGCTACACCTTC. Translated, it gives CASSPKIEGSDGYTF. The full variable domain, rest sourced from reference TRBV18 and TRBJ1-2, is NAGVMQNPRHLVRRRGQEARLRCSPMKGHSHVYWYRQLPEEGLKFMVYLQKENIIDESGMPKERFSAEFPKEGPSILRIQQVVRGDSAAYFCASSPKIEGSDGYTFGSGTRLTVV.

The rearrangement links TRBV6-2 or TRBV6-3 to TRBJ2-1; possibly TRBD2 for D (6 bases). V lost 6 bases, J lost 4 bases, and 16 bases lay in between. Germline V gene lookup returns CDR1 MNHEY and CDR2 SVGEGT. This CDR3 is built from 15 residues. The CDR3: CASSRRDWYYNEQFF. The CDR3 DNA reads TGTGCCAGCAGCCGCCGGGACTGGTATTACAATGAGCAGTTCTTC.

This clonotype has just a few counts. The chain employs TRBV4-3 and TRBJ2-3; 10 positions agree with TRBD2. Per germline, CDR1 LGHNA and CDR2 YSLEER. The CDR3 spans 14 residues. V dropped 0 bases and J dropped 10; count of bases not matched to a gene: 4. The CDR3 DNA reads TGCGCCAGCAGCCAAGACCCAGGACTAGCGGCGCAGTATTTT. Protein product: CASSQDPGLAAQYF.

The chain combines TRBV29-1 with TRBJ2-1; D gene uncertain. Trimming stripped 6 bases from V and 7 bases from J, with 7 bases between. Looked up from germline, CDR1 is SQVTM and CDR2 is ANQGSEA. The CDR3 loop spans 10 amino acids. The CDR3 is CSVVQNEQFF. Written as DNA, the CDR3 is TGCAGCGTGGTGCAAAATGAGCAGTTCTTC.

The rearrangement joins TRBV20-1 to TRBJ2-3; TRBD2 matches at 14 bases. V dropped 3 bases and J dropped 9; count of bases not matched to a gene: 8. The germline CDR1 and CDR2 sequences are DFQATT and SNEGSKA (reference sequence). CDR3 length: 15 amino acids. CDR3 sequence reads: CSARLTSGGAGTQYF. In DNA form, the CDR3 reads TGCAGTGCTAGGTTGACTAGCGGGGGGGCAGGGACGCAGTATTTT.